This T cell receptor (beta chain) was sequenced in a study of blood T cell repertoires in COVID-19. The age range of participants was about 18 to 100 years, with residence in around 22 US areas. Clones were read by immunoSEQ multiplex PCR, and TCRdb kept only the in-frame ones, dropping some. The sample shows some 250,000 clones, approximately 83% of them seen only once. Germline V gene data show CDR1 as LNHDA and CDR2 as SQIVND (reference sequence). Trimming at V came to 6 bases and at J to 5 bases, leaving 10 bases not matched to a gene. This CDR3 comprises 15 residues. The chain couples TRBV19 to TRBJ2-1; TRBD2 matches 7 bases. The sample was PBMCs or T cells enriched from blood (not recorded which). This TCR came from a woman aged 45-65 years who had recovered from COVID-19. The CDR3 here is CASSPLWDYNNEQFF. The CDR3 coding sequence is TGTGCCAGTAGCCCTCTCTGGGACTACAACAATGAGCAGTTCTTC.